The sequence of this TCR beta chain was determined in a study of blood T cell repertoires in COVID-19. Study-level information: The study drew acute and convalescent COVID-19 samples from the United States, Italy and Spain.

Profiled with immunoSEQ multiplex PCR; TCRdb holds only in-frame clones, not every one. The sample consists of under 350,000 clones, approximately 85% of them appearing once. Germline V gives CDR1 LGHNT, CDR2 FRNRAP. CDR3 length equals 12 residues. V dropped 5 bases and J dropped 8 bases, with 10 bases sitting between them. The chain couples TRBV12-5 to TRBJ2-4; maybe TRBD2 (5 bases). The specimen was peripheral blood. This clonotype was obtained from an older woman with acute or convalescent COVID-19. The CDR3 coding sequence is TGTGCTAGTGGTGGACCCGGGGACATTCAGTACTTC. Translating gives CASGGPGDIQYF.